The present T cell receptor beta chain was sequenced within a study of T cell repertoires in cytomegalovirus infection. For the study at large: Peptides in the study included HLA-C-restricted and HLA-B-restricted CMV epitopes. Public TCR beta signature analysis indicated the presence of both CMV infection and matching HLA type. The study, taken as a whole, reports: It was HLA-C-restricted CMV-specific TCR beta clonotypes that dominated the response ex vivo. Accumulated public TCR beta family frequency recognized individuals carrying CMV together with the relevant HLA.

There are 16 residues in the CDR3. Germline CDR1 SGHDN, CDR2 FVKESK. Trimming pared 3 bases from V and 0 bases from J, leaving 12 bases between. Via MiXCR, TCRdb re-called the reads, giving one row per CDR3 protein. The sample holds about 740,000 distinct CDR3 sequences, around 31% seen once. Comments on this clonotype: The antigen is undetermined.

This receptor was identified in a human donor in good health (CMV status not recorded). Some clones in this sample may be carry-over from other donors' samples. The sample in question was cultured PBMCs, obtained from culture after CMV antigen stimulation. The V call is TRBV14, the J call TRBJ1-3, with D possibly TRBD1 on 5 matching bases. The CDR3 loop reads CASSQTDSSSGNTIYF. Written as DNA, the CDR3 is TGTGCCAGCAGCCAGACAGACAGTAGCTCTGGAAACACCATATATTTT.